The 10 T cell receptor beta chains presented below share a single source sample, sequenced in a study of control samples from healthy donors and cancer patients. Produced via immunoSEQ multiplex PCR; TCRdb's table is partial and in-frame only. The sample has about 120,000 clones, 88% seen once. Material for sequencing was blood. The receptors derive from a woman aged 70-85 years in good health.

The gene calls are TRBV12-3 or TRBV12-4 and TRBJ2-1, with no clear D. The V end lost 7 bases, the J end lost 8 bases, and 12 bases lay between the germline ends. The CDR3 is 12 amino acids. The CDR3 loop is CASTSSRHEQFF. In nucleotides, the CDR3 is TGTGCCAGCACTTCTTCCCGCCATGAGCAGTTCTTC.

The V call is TRBV27, the J call TRBJ2-3; TRBD1 might be the D (6 bases). From germline, CDR1 is MNHEY and CDR2 SMNVEV (reference sequence). V was shortened by 2 bases and J by 1 base, with 13 bases between the two germline ends. The CDR3 consists of 16 residues. The CDR3 loop reads CASSLGSRGGTDTQYF. The CDR3, as DNA: TGTGCCAGCAGTTTAGGGTCCAGGGGAGGCACAGATACGCAGTATTTT.

The rearrangement joins TRBV4-2 to TRBJ1-4, with D possibly matching TRBD1 (5 bases). This CDR3 is built from 15 residues. CDR1 and CDR2 from the germline V gene are LGHNA and YNFKEQ. The V end lost 1 base, the J end lost 0 bases, and 6 bases lay between the germline ends. In nucleotides, the CDR3 is TGTGCCAGCAGCCAAGCGGGGGCAACTAATGAAAAACTGTTTTTT. It yields the protein CASSQAGATNEKLFF.

This clone was seen just once. The rearrangement joins TRBV2 to TRBJ2-2, with 14 bases aligning to TRBD2. CDR3 size: 18 residues. Germline lookup yields CDR1 SNHLY and CDR2 FYNNEI. With V trimmed by 7 bases and J by 5 bases, 12 bases remained unmatched. The CDR3 sequence is CASTSPGLAGGGTGELFF. CDR3 sequence (DNA): TGTGCCAGCACCTCTCCCGGACTAGCGGGGGGTGGGACCGGGGAGCTGTTTTTT.

V usage is TRBV4-1 and J usage is TRBJ1-2; tentatively, D is TRBD1 (6 bases). The CDR3 sequence is 17 residues long. CDR1 and CDR2 from the germline V gene are MGHRA and YSYEKL. Between the trimmed V and J ends, which lost 0 bases and 4 bases, there was a span of 18 bases. CDR3 in DNA: TGCGCCAGCAGCCAAGATTCGGCAGGGGTTGCGATCTATGGCTACACCTTC. Its translation is CASSQDSAGVAIYGYTF.

The V call is TRBV24-1, the J call TRBJ2-3, with a tentative D call TRBD2 (7 bases). The V and J ends lost 3 bases and 6 bases respectively, with 15 bases between them. This CDR3 contains 15 residues. The germline CDR1 and CDR2 sequences are KGHDR and SFDVKD. The CDR3 sequence is CATSDARGAGDTQYF. The CDR3 coding sequence is TGTGCCACCAGTGATGCTCGGGGGGCAGGCGATACGCAGTATTTT.

The V and J genes are TRBV10-1 and TRBJ1-1, with D perhaps TRBD1 (5 bases). The germline V and J ends were trimmed by 5 bases and 5 bases, with 12 bases remaining between them. The CDR3 is 13 residues long. Germline V CDR1 and CDR2: WNHNN, SYGVQD (reference sequence). CDR3 residues: CASSPSRVTEAFF. As DNA, the CDR3 is TGCGCCAGCAGTCCTAGCAGGGTGACTGAAGCTTTCTTT.

CDR3 nucleotides: TGCAGCGTTGATCACGGGGACACCATATATTTT. As protein: CSVDHGDTIYF. J is TRBJ1-3 and V is TRBV29-1; D not resolved. Per germline, CDR1 SQVTM and CDR2 ANQGSEA. This CDR3 region has 11 residues. Trimming shortened V by 3 bases and J by 8 bases, and 8 bases separated the two germline ends.

The chain is built from TRBV7-8 and TRBJ1-4; 7 bases agree with TRBD1. Trimming removed 2 bases from V and 6 bases from J; junction bases left unmatched: 6. CDR1 is SGHVS and CDR2 is FQNEAQ in the germline V gene. The CDR3 loop spans 15 amino acids. The CDR3 bases are TGTGCCAGCAGCTTACTGACAGGGAGGGATGAAAAACTGTTTTTT. Translation gives CASSLLTGRDEKLFF.

This rearrangement joins TRBV6-6 to TRBJ1-5; unclear D gene. The CDR3 is 13 residues long. Germline CDR1 and CDR2: MNHNY and SVGAGI (reference sequence). V was trimmed by 6 bases and J by 11 bases, leaving 17 bases between them. The CDR3 reads CASSDVWSQAQHF. Here the CDR3 DNA reads TGTGCCAGCAGCGATGTATGGTCGCAGGCCCAGCATTTT.